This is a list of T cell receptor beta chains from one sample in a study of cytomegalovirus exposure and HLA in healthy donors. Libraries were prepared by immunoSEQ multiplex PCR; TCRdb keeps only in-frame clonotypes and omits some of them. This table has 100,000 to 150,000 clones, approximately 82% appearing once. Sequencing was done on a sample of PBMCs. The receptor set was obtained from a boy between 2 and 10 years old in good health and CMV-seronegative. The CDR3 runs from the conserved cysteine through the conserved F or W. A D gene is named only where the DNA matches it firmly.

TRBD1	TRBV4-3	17	CASSLVRDRDFTDTQYF
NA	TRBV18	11	CASSPLYEQFF
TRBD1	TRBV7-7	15	CASSSRTGGGGELFF
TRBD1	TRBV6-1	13	CASRPRDRGQGYF
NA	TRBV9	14	CASTEAELSYEQYF
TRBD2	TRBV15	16	CATSSAAGTYQETQYF
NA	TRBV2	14	CASTLQLSRNEQFF
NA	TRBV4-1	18	CASSQDAGGTGVSSSSFF
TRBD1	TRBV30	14	CAWTNRQGVYEQYF
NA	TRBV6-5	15	CASKIGQYSNQPQHF
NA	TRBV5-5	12	CASSSRGYEQYF
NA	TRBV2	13	CASSEALPGRAFF
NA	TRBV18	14	CASSPLDSSYEQYF
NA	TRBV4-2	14	CASSQGTLDQPQHF
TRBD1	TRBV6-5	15	CASSQLMTGNNIQYF
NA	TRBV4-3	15	CASSQDRDGDNEQFF
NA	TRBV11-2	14	CASSLDIRGTEAFF
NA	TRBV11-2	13	CASSLEASAAQYF
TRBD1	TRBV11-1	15	CASSFGTGGNYEQYF
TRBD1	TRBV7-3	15	CASSLSWTGYNEQFF
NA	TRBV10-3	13	CAISESQRSPLHF
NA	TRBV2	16	CASSGNLGRGNYGYTF
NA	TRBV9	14	CASNTQGGGAPLHF
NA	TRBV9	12	CASSVGAGTQYF
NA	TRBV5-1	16	CASSLDRGALNTEAFF
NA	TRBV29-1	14	CSVEDLRGSYGYTF